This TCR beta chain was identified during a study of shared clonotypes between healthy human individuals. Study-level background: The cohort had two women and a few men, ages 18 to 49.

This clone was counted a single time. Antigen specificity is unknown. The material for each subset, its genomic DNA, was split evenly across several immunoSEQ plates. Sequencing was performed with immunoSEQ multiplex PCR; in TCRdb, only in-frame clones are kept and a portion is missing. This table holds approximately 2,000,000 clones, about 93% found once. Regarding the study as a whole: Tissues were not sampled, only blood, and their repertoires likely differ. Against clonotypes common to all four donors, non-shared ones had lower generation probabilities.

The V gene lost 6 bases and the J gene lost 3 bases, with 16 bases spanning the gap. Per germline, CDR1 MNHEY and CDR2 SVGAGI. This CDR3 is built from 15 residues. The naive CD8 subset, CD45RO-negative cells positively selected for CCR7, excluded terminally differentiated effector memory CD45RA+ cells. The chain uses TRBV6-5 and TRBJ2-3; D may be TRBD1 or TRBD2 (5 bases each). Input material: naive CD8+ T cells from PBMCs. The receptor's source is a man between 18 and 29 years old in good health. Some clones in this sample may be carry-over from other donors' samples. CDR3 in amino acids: CASSPRGVGTDTQYF. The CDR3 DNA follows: TGTGCCAGCAGCCCTCGAGGGGTCGGAACAGATACGCAGTATTTT.